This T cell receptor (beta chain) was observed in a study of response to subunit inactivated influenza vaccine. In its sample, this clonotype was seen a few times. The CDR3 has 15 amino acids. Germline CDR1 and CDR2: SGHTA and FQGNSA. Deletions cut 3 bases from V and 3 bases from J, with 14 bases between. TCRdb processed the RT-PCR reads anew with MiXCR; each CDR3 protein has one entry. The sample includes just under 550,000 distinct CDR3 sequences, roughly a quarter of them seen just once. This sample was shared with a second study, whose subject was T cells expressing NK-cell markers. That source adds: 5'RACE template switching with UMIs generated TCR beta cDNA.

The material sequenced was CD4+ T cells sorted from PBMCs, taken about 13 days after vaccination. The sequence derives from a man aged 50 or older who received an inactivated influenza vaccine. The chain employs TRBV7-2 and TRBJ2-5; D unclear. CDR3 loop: CASSLSAAVKETQYF. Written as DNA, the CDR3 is TGTGCCAGCAGCTTGTCGGCAGCTGTGAAAGAGACCCAGTACTTC. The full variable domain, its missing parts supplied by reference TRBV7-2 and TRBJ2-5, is GAGVSQSPSNKVTEKGKDVELRCDPISGHTALYWYRQSLGQGLEFLIYFQGNSAPDKSGLPSDRFSAERTGGSVSTLTIQRTQQEDSAVYLCASSLSAAVKETQYFGPGTRLLVL.